The 11 T cell receptor beta chains given below trace back to one sample, sequenced in a study of blood T cells in healthy people across ages. For the second PCR, which ran for about 6 to 11 cycles, a sample-barcoded 5' primer and a J-beta primer mix were used. TCRdb recomputed calls from the 5' RACE reads with MiXCR, one row per CDR3 protein. This table has over a million distinct CDR3 sequences, 35% to 55% appearing once. Sequencing input: blood. The receptors here all came from a woman aged 55-69 years in good health.

The rearrangement uses TRBV20-1 and TRBJ2-3; D remains ambiguous. In germline, CDR1 is DFQATT, CDR2 SNEGSKA (reference sequence). This CDR3 is built from 14 residues. Trimming pared 0 bases from V and 0 bases from J, leaving 7 bases between. The CDR3 spells CSARDPESTDTQYF. The CDR3 DNA sequence: TGCAGTGCTAGAGATCCGGAGAGCACAGATACGCAGTATTTT.

The chain joins TRBV14 to TRBJ2-7, with no clear D. Trimming took 8 bases from V and 3 from J, leaving 17 bases between them. This CDR3 region has 14 residues. Germline loops: CDR1 SGHDN, CDR2 FVKESK. The CDR3 region has the DNA TGTGCCAGCGGCCCCGGGTCGTTAATCTACGAGCAGTACTTC. Translated: CASGPGSLIYEQYF.

The rearrangement joins TRBV29-1 to TRBJ2-6; TRBD2 agrees at 8 bases. The germline V gene has CDR1 SQVTM and CDR2 ANQGSEA. The CDR3 spans 18 residues. The ends lost 6 bases at V and 3 bases at J; junction bases unmatched: 16. This chain's CDR3 is CSVGDRGGRLYGANVLTF. The CDR3 region has the DNA TGCAGCGTGGGGGATAGGGGCGGGAGGCTCTATGGGGCCAACGTCCTGACTTTC.

This clonotype has a count of ten or more. The V and J genes are TRBV12-3 or TRBV12-4 and TRBJ1-5; D possibly corresponds to TRBD1 (5 bases). CDR3 length equals 13 residues. Deletions cut 4 bases from V and 4 bases from J, with 8 bases between. In nucleotides, the CDR3 is TGTGCCAGCAGTTCCCAGGGTAATCAGCCCCAGCATTTT. Translated: CASSSQGNQPQHF.

This clonotype was observed many times. The chain couples TRBV18 to TRBJ1-2; D gene uncertain. Germline V gene sequence: CDR1 KGHSH, CDR2 LQKENI. The CDR3 contains 14 residues. Trimming removed 6 bases at V and 5 bases at J, with 16 bases between. The CDR3 nucleotides read TGTGCCAGCTCGCCCGGGAACTTAATGTATGGCTACACCTTC. Translating gives CASSPGNLMYGYTF.

This clonotype turned up a few times. The gene calls are TRBV7-8 and TRBJ2-6; no clear D. The germline V gene has CDR1 SGHVS and CDR2 FQNEAQ. Trimming stripped 3 bases from V and 0 bases from J, with 15 bases between. The CDR3 loop spans 18 amino acids. The CDR3 nucleotides are TGTGCCAGCAGCTTCCGACCACGGACCGCCTCTGGGGCCAACGTCCTGACTTTC. It is translated as CASSFRPRTASGANVLTF.

On this clonotype itself: Possible read error: a much larger clone is one base away. The CDR3 protein is CVSSFVTSGRPGPYEQYF. The CDR3 DNA follows: TGTGTCAGCAGCTTTGTGACTAGCGGGAGGCCGGGTCCTTACGAGCAGTACTTC. The chain carries TRBV7-6 and TRBJ2-4, with 13 bases matching TRBD2. The J call may be wrong; the DNA end is better matched by TRBJ2-7. This CDR3 spans 18 amino acids. Germline V gene sequence: CDR1 SGHVS, CDR2 FNYEAQ.

This sequence joins TRBV3-1 and TRBJ2-5, with TRBD2 identical over 10 bases. The J call may be mistaken, given a closer DNA end match to TRBJ2-7. Germline V gene data show CDR1 as LGHDT and CDR2 as YNNKEL (reference sequence). The CDR3 contains 17 residues. CDR3 amino acids: CASSQGSSGLAIYEQYF. Here the CDR3 DNA reads TGTGCCAGCAGCCAAGGAAGTTCGGGACTAGCGATATACGAGCAGTACTTC.

This chain links TRBV29-1 with TRBJ2-3; 10 nucleotides align to TRBD1. Germline V gene data show CDR1 as SQVTM and CDR2 as ANQGSEA. The V and J ends lost 6 bases and 2 bases, in that order; junction bases with no gene match: 8. This CDR3 is 15 amino acids long. The CDR3 region is CSVSGQGIDTDTQYF. CDR3 bases: TGCAGCGTATCGGGACAGGGGATTGACACAGATACGCAGTATTTT.

The chain recombines TRBV3-1 with TRBJ2-1; D gene ambiguous. V lost 4 bases and J lost 10, with 17 bases in between. Germline values: CDR1 LGHDT, CDR2 YNNKEL (reference sequence). The CDR3 is made up of 14 amino acids. The CDR3 nucleotides are TGTGCCAGCAGCCCCGGCCCTAAAAACTCCGAGCAGTTCTTC. Encoded protein: CASSPGPKNSEQFF.

This clonotype was counted only a few times. The chain joins TRBV12-3 or TRBV12-4 to TRBJ1-2; no definite D call. Trimming shortened V by 7 bases and J by 3 bases, and 12 bases separated the two germline ends. The CDR3 contains 13 residues. CDR3 protein: CASMVPGDYGYTF. DNA for the CDR3: TGTGCCAGCATGGTACCTGGAGACTATGGCTACACCTTC.